By share, the clone carrying this TCR beta chain counts as medium-sized (0.01 to 0.1%). Its specificity is unknown. The repertoire was sequenced with immunoSEQ multiplex PCR; TCRdb's copy has only in-frame clones and lacks some. The sample lists 2,500 to 3,000 clones, approximately 21% occurring once. These data belong to a study of T cells in localized non-small cell lung cancer. There are 16 residues in the CDR3. Trimming removed 0 bases at V and 2 bases at J, with 13 bases between. CDR1 and CDR2 from the germline V gene are MGHRA and YSYEKL. Study findings and constraints: The greatest T cell clonality was found in uninvolved adjacent lung (higher than in tumor). Multi-region tumor sequencing was not done, so intratumor heterogeneity could not be excluded.

The chain links TRBV4-1 to TRBJ2-5; possible D gene TRBD1, 5 bases. The sequencing here drew on lung tumor tissue, taken before any cancer treatment. The source of this sequence is a male donor older than 55 with stage II squamous cell lung carcinoma. This CDR3 reads CASSQDVVRAQETQYF. The CDR3 DNA sequence: TGCGCCAGCAGCCAAGATGTGGTCAGGGCTCAAGAGACCCAGTACTTC.